This T cell receptor (beta chain) was sequenced for a study of blood T cell repertoires in COVID-19. Only in-frame clones appear in the TCRdb table, and some are missing; sequencing was by immunoSEQ multiplex PCR. The table lists about 48,000 clones, 85% of them singletons. The specimen sequenced was peripheral blood. This clonotype was sampled from a woman in her sixties or seventies with acute or convalescent COVID-19.

The CDR3 loop reads CASRGASTEAFF. Written as DNA, the CDR3 is TGTGCCAGCCGGGGGGCGAGCACTGAAGCTTTCTTT. The chain joins TRBV7-9 to TRBJ1-1, with TRBD1 as a possible D gene (6 bases). The CDR3 has 12 residues. Per the germline V gene, CDR1 is SEHNR and CDR2 is FQNEAQ (reference sequence). V lost 8 bases to trimming and J lost 4 bases, with 11 bases between them.